Included here is one T cell receptor beta chain sequence, with context. Measured with immunoSEQ multiplex PCR; TCRdb has only the in-frame clones, and not every one. The sample consists of roughly 330,000 clones, approximately 86% of them appearing once. Trimming took off 5 bases at V and 2 bases at J, with 14 bases between the two ends. CDR1 is SEHNR, CDR2 FQNEAQ, per germline (reference sequence). CDR3 length equals 15 residues. A Seattle source enrolled patients during active infection and followed them longitudinally. This record belongs to a study of blood T cell repertoires in COVID-19. In the study overall: Both acute and convalescent COVID-19 samples were obtained from the United States, Italy and Spain. Sample material is recorded as cDNA or gDNA derived from T cells, B-cell-depleted T cells, or PBMCs.

This chain joins TRBV7-9 and TRBJ2-3; D perhaps matches TRBD2 (7 bases). The sequencing sample was made of peripheral blood. The receptor was derived from a man between 25 and 39 years old with COVID-19, enrolled during active disease. As DNA, the CDR3 is TGTGCCAGCAGCAGGGGGGGCCCCTCCACAGATACGCAGTATTTT. Protein sequence: CASSRGGPSTDTQYF. Combining the CDR3 with reference TRBV7-9 and TRBJ2-3 gives the whole variable domain DTGVSQNPRHKITKRGQNVTFRCDPISEHNRLYWYRQTLGQGPEFLTYFQNEAQLEKSRLLSDRFSAERPKGSFSTLEIQRTEQGDSAMYLCASSRGGPSTDTQYFGPGTRLTVL.